The clone carrying this TCR beta chain was detected a few times. Its antigen remains unknown. Other DNA sequences in this specimen translate into the identical CDR3. Between about 2013 and 2018, patients underwent resection in Japan or China. Premalignant or tumor cells were enriched by macro-dissection after pathologic assessment. Between the trimmed V and J ends, which lost 0 bases and 4 bases, there was a span of 8 bases. Germline V gene lookup returns CDR1 SGHTS and CDR2 YDEGEE. The CDR3 loop spans 15 amino acids. The data were produced by immunoSEQ multiplex PCR, yet TCRdb's version contains in-frame clones alone and is incomplete. The sample consists of about 9,400 clones, around 90% of them appearing once. This sample is drawn from a study of immune evolution from preneoplasia to lung adenocarcinoma. Findings and limits, study-wide: Clonality was highest in normal lung, lower in later-stage lesions apparently. From normal lung to invasive adenocarcinoma, top clone frequencies appeared to decrease.

The sequencing input was FFPE invasive lung adenocarcinoma tissue. The source of this sequence is a person aged 65 to 85 with invasive lung adenocarcinoma. The rearrangement uses TRBV5-8 and TRBJ2-6; D ambiguous. The CDR3: CASSLEVSGANVLTF. The DNA of the CDR3 is TGTGCCAGCAGCTTGGAGGTATCCGGGGCCAACGTCCTGACTTTC. Filled out from reference TRBV5-8 and TRBJ2-6, the complete variable domain reads EAGVTQSPTHLIKTRGQQATLRCSPISGHTSVYWYQQALGLGLQFLLWYDEGEERNRGNFPPRFSGRQFPNYSSELNVNALELEDSALYLCASSLEVSGANVLTFGAGSRLTVL.